Below, 28 T cell receptor beta chains from the same sample are listed, as sequenced in a study of T cell repertoires in ileal Crohn's disease. Time point given: neoterminal ileum biopsy at postoperative endoscopy, about 6 months after surgery. Libraries were prepared by immunoSEQ multiplex PCR; TCRdb keeps only in-frame clonotypes and omits some of them. The sample carries some 10,000 clones, 65% to 85% recorded once. The sequencing sample was made of ileal tissue. The receptors shown here come from an adult with Crohn's disease.

The gene calls are TRBV5-1 and TRBJ1-4, with D possibly matching TRBD1 (5 bases). Trimming took off 7 bases at V and 4 bases at J, with 14 bases between the two ends. The CDR3 totals 14 residues. CDR1 and CDR2 (germline): SGHRS, YFSETQ. This chain's CDR3 is CASRNGDFNEKLFF. In DNA, the CDR3 is TGCGCCAGCCGGAACGGGGACTTTAATGAAAAACTGTTTTTT.

V and J are TRBV5-1 and TRBJ1-2, with 10 bases matching TRBD1. V lost 4 bases to trimming and J lost 0 bases; unmatched junction nucleotides: 6. The CDR3 runs 16 residues. Germline CDR1 reads SGHRS; CDR2 reads YFSETQ. The CDR3 nucleotides are TGCGCCAGCAGCCCGGGACAGGGGATTGCTAACTATGGCTACACCTTC. Protein product: CASSPGQGIANYGYTF.

The chain is built from TRBV28 and TRBJ2-3, with 7 bases matching TRBD1. CDR1 is MDHEN, CDR2 SYDVKM, per germline. This CDR3 spans 15 amino acids. J lost 7 bases, V lost 4 bases, and 11 bases had no gene match. The CDR3 reads CASSSRQGRLNTQYF. The CDR3 DNA reads TGTGCCAGCAGTTCTCGACAGGGCCGCCTCAATACGCAGTATTTT.

The chain uses TRBV10-1 and TRBJ2-7; TRBD1 agrees at 7 bases. V gave up 4 bases and J gave up 2 bases; unmatched junction bases: 5. This CDR3 region has 14 residues. Germline V gene lookup returns CDR1 WNHNN and CDR2 SYGVQD (reference sequence). DNA for the CDR3: TGCGCCAGCAGTGCCGCAGGGGGAGCCTACGAGCAGTACTTC. Encoded protein: CASSAAGGAYEQYF.

A few counts support this clone. This chain links TRBV14 with TRBJ2-1; 11 positions match TRBD2. From germline, CDR1 is SGHDN and CDR2 FVKESK. V was pared by 3 bases and J by 2 bases, with 6 bases of the junction left unmatched. This CDR3 has 17 amino acids. The CDR3 protein is CASSQNLAGGPYNEQFF. CDR3 sequence (DNA): TGTGCCAGCAGCCAGAACTTAGCGGGAGGGCCCTACAATGAGCAGTTCTTC.

The chain links TRBV28 to TRBJ1-5; tentative D call: TRBD1 (6 bases). This CDR3 has 19 amino acids. Trimming shortened V by 1 base and J by 3 bases, and 22 bases separated the two germline ends. The V gene's germline CDR1 is MDHEN and CDR2 SYDVKM. The CDR3 DNA reads TGTGCCAGCAGTTTATTGCGCCTTGGACAGCCGATCTCCAATCAGCCCCAGCATTTT. Its translation is CASSLLRLGQPISNQPQHF.

The chain is built from TRBV13 and TRBJ2-7; maybe TRBD2 (5 bases). The CDR3 sequence is 17 residues long. Trimming stripped 5 bases from V and 4 bases from J, with 24 bases between. The germline CDR1 and CDR2 sequences are PRHDT and FYEKMQ (reference sequence). The CDR3 coding sequence is TGTGCCAGCAGCCCCATTTCTGCGGGTCTTTCATTTTACGAGCAGTACTTC. Translating it yields CASSPISAGLSFYEQYF. The full variable domain, its missing parts supplied by reference TRBV13 and TRBJ2-7, is AAGVIQSPRHLIKEKRETATLKCYPIPRHDTVYWYQQGPGQDPQFLISFYEKMQSDKGSIPDRFSAQQFSDYHSELNMSSLELGDSALYFCASSPISAGLSFYEQYFGPGTRLTVT.

The chain joins TRBV4-2 to TRBJ2-3; D is perhaps TRBD2 (6 bases). Trimming cost V 3 bases and J 5 bases, with 12 bases left between them. The CDR3 is 14 residues long. The germline V gene has CDR1 LGHNA and CDR2 YNFKEQ. This chain's CDR3 is CASSHNGLRDTQYF. CDR3 sequence (DNA): TGTGCCAGCAGCCATAACGGACTAAGAGATACGCAGTATTTT.

The V and J genes are TRBV27 and TRBJ2-7, with 14 bases aligning to TRBD2. The V and J ends lost 6 bases and 3 bases, in that order; junction bases with no gene match: 10. The length of the CDR3 is 17 residues. Germline assignment: CDR1 MNHEY and CDR2 SMNVEV (reference sequence). The CDR3 region is CASSHTGTSGSIYEQYF. The CDR3 region has the DNA TGTGCCAGCAGCCATACCGGGACTAGCGGGAGTATCTACGAGCAGTACTTC.

The chain links TRBV18 to TRBJ2-1, with 12 positions matching TRBD2. With V trimmed by 3 bases and J by 6 bases, 3 bases remained unmatched. Germline V CDR1 and CDR2: KGHSH, LQKENI. The CDR3 is 15 residues long. The CDR3 reads CASSPTSGSINEQFF. DNA of the CDR3: TGTGCCAGCTCACCGACTAGCGGGAGTATCAATGAGCAGTTCTTC.

V is TRBV11-1 and J is TRBJ2-7, with TRBD2 matching 10 bases. The CDR3 is 15 amino acids. Germline V gene lookup returns CDR1 SGHAT and CDR2 FQDESV (reference sequence). The V gene end was trimmed by 2 bases and the J gene end by 6 bases; junction bases not matched to a gene: 7. The CDR3 nucleotides are TGTGCCAGCAGCTTACTACCTAGCGGGAGTCGCGAGCAGTACTTC. Its protein is CASSLLPSGSREQYF. Complete variable domain (other parts from reference TRBV11-1 and TRBJ2-7): EAEVAQSPRYKITEKSQAVAFWCDPISGHATLYWYRQILGQGPELLVQFQDESVVDDSQLPKDRFSAERLKGVDSTLKIQPAELGDSAMYLCASSLLPSGSREQYFGPGTRLTVT.

Comment on this clone: A junction end diverges from the germline sequence, so it may reflect a read error. This sequence joins TRBV15 and TRBJ1-2; TRBD1 matches at 10 bases. From germline, CDR1 is LNHNV and CDR2 YYDKDF (reference sequence). The CDR3 is made up of 14 amino acids. In DNA, the CDR3 is TGTGCCACAAGCAGGGACAGGGGTGTCTATGGCTACACCTTC. Translating gives CATSRDRGVYGYTF. Based on the CDR3 plus reference TRBV15 and TRBJ1-2, the full variable domain is DAMVIQNPRYQVTQFGKPVTLSCSQTLNHNVMYWYQQKSSQAPKLLFHYYDKDFNNEADTPDNFQSRRPNTSFCFLDIRSPGLGDTAMYLCATSRDRGVYGYTFGSGTRLTVV.

The chain couples TRBV19 to TRBJ2-3, with D hard to call. The CDR3 runs 17 residues. Trimming cost V 0 bases and J 0 bases, with 13 bases left between them. Germline V gene data show CDR1 as LNHDA and CDR2 as SQIVND (reference sequence). CDR3 DNA sequence: TGTGCCAGTAGTATAGATCGCGGATCCTCTAGCACAGATACGCAGTATTTT. It yields the protein CASSIDRGSSSTDTQYF.

J is TRBJ1-2 and V is TRBV7-8; D may be TRBD1 (6 bases). The V gene's germline CDR1 is SGHVS and CDR2 FQNEAQ. CDR3 length: 15 amino acids. V lost 0 bases and J 4 bases, leaving 12 bases between the germline ends. The CDR3 protein is CASSLATGSSYGYTF. DNA for the CDR3: TGTGCCAGCAGCTTAGCAACAGGGTCTTCCTATGGCTACACCTTC. The whole variable domain, filled in from reference TRBV7-8 and TRBJ1-2, reads GAGVSQSPRYKVAKRGQDVALRCDPISGHVSLFWYQQALGQGPEFLTYFQNEAQLDKSGLPSDRFFAERPEGSVSTLKIQRTQQEDSAVYLCASSLATGSSYGYTFGSGTRLTVV.

The chain uses TRBV6-9 and TRBJ2-3, with TRBD2 matching 11 bases. Losses at the gene ends were 8 bases for V and 9 bases for J; bases not matched to a gene: 19. The CDR3 sequence is 17 residues long. CDR1 MNHGY and CDR2 SVAAGI come from the germline V gene. The chain's CDR3 is CASQKTSGTHKGETQYF. The CDR3 coding sequence is TGTGCCAGCCAAAAGACTAGCGGGACCCATAAAGGGGAAACGCAGTATTTT.

This clone turned up a few times. The chain carries TRBV11-2 and TRBJ2-3; 9 bases map to TRBD2. Looked up from germline, CDR1 is SGHAT and CDR2 is FQNNGV. J lost 4 bases, V lost 4 bases, and 12 bases had no gene match. The CDR3 spans 17 residues. CDR3 region: CASSSRGVAGASDTQYF. CDR3 nucleotides: TGTGCCAGCAGCTCAAGAGGAGTAGCGGGAGCGTCAGATACGCAGTATTTT.

V usage is TRBV5-6 and J usage is TRBJ1-1, with TRBD1 as a possible D gene (6 bases). Germline CDR1 is SGHDT and CDR2 is YYEEEE. The CDR3 has 14 amino acids. Trimming took off 4 bases at V and 1 base at J, with 11 bases between the two ends. CDR3: CASSPPGQNTEAFF. CDR3 bases: TGTGCCAGCAGCCCTCCGGGACAGAACACTGAAGCTTTCTTT. Full variable domain (rest looked up from reference TRBV5-6 and TRBJ1-1): DAGVTQSPTHLIKTRGQQVTLRCSPKSGHDTVSWYQQALGQGPQFIFQYYEEEERQRGNFPDRFSGHQFPNYSSELNVNALLLGDSALYLCASSPPGQNTEAFFGQGTRLTVV.

The sample holds a few counts of this clone. The chain links TRBV11-2 to TRBJ2-5; 10 bases agree with TRBD1. The CDR3 contains 15 residues. Per germline, CDR1 SGHAT and CDR2 FQNNGV. Losses at the gene ends were 4 bases for V and 5 bases for J; bases not matched to a gene: 7. CDR3 region: CASSYGTGVLETQYF. CDR3 nucleotide sequence: TGTGCCAGCAGCTACGGGACAGGGGTATTGGAGACCCAGTACTTC.

This chain links TRBV25-1 with TRBJ2-1, with D possibly being TRBD2 (5 bases). The germline V and J ends were trimmed by 4 bases and 4 bases, with 14 bases remaining between them. The CDR3 runs 15 residues. CDR1 and CDR2 from the germline V gene are MGHDK and SYGVNS. The DNA for the CDR3 is TGTGCCAGCAGTGGGACTGCACTGGATTACAATGAGCAGTTCTTC. Residues: CASSGTALDYNEQFF.

The rearrangement joins TRBV5-1 to TRBJ2-1, with D hard to call. This CDR3 contains 11 residues. V shed 3 bases and J shed 12 bases, with 10 bases lying between them. Germline CDR1 SGHRS, CDR2 YFSETQ. DNA of the CDR3: TGCGCCAGCAGCTCAGGATATCGGCAGTTCTTC. Protein sequence: CASSSGYRQFF.

V and J are TRBV5-1 and TRBJ1-1, with a weak D call TRBD1 (5 bases). V shed 4 bases and J shed 7 bases, with 17 bases lying between them. Germline-derived CDR1 and CDR2 are SGHRS and YFSETQ. This CDR3 spans 14 amino acids. In nucleotides, the CDR3 is TGCGCCAGCAGCCCAACAGGTACTCCCTTTGAAGCTTTCTTT. Its translation: CASSPTGTPFEAFF.

This chain connects TRBV14 to TRBJ2-5; TRBD2 might be the D (5 bases). The germline V gene encodes CDR1 SGHDN and CDR2 FVKESK. With 4 bases removed from V and 1 base from J, the gap between germline ends came to 13 bases. The CDR3 has 15 amino acids. The DNA for the CDR3 is TGTGCCAGCAGCCCTAGCCCCGACCTCCAAGAGACCCAGTACTTC. Translated, it gives CASSPSPDLQETQYF.

V is TRBV28 and J is TRBJ1-5; 8 bases fit TRBD1. With V trimmed by 6 bases and J by 5 bases, 9 bases remained unmatched. CDR1 is MDHEN, CDR2 SYDVKM, per germline. This CDR3 has 15 residues. Written as DNA, the CDR3 is TGTGCCAGCAGGAAAAGGACAGGGCGAGATCAGCCCCAGCATTTT. This codes for CASRKRTGRDQPQHF. Filled out from reference TRBV28 and TRBJ1-5, the complete variable domain reads DVKVTQSSRYLVKRTGEKVFLECVQDMDHENMFWYRQDPGLGLRLIYFSYDVKMKEKGDIPEGYSVSREKKERFSLILESASTNQTSMYLCASRKRTGRDQPQHFGDGTRLSIL.

This clone was found once. Within the sample, other DNA sequences also encode this same CDR3. V and J are TRBV29-1 and TRBJ2-3; TRBD2 might be the D (5 bases). This CDR3 has 13 amino acids. The germline V gene encodes CDR1 SQVTM and CDR2 ANQGSEA. Trimming removed 4 bases from V and 0 bases from J, with 8 bases in between. The CDR3 DNA reads TGCAGCGTTGTGGGCGGGAGCACAGATACGCAGTATTTT. It is translated as CSVVGGSTDTQYF.

This clone was detected once. The chain combines TRBV28 with TRBJ1-2; TRBD1 agrees at 9 bases. The V gene's germline CDR1 is MDHEN and CDR2 SYDVKM. The CDR3 length is 18 residues. V lost 8 bases and J lost 0; bases outside the gene matches: 16. The CDR3 protein is CASSGPGTGRSPNYGYTF. CDR3 DNA: TGTGCCAGCTCTGGCCCGGGGACAGGGAGGTCCCCTAACTATGGCTACACCTTC.

This chain uses TRBV28 with TRBJ2-1, with D unclear. Trimming cost V 6 bases and J 5 bases, with 8 bases left between them. The CDR3 totals 12 residues. Germline CDR1 and CDR2: MDHEN and SYDVKM. CDR3 sequence reads: CASSRLNNEQFF. The CDR3 DNA is TGTGCCAGCAGCAGATTAAACAATGAGCAGTTCTTC.

The gene calls are TRBV28 and TRBJ1-4; TRBD1 matches at 7 bases. Germline loops: CDR1 MDHEN, CDR2 SYDVKM. V was clipped by 5 bases and J by 5 bases; unmatched bases: 8. The length of the CDR3 is 15 residues. CDR3 loop: CASSPLDRHNEKLFF. The CDR3 DNA follows: TGTGCCAGCAGTCCCTTGGACAGGCACAATGAAAAACTGTTTTTT.

The chain combines TRBV20-1 with TRBJ1-4; D not resolved. V dropped 3 bases and J dropped 8 bases, with 7 bases sitting between them. Germline assignment: CDR1 DFQATT and CDR2 SNEGSKA (reference sequence). This CDR3 region has 11 residues. The CDR3 coding sequence is TGCAGTGCTAGTTACAACGAAAAACTGTTTTTT. Protein: CSASYNEKLFF.